This entry lists 16 T cell receptor beta chains sequenced from one sample in a study of cytomegalovirus exposure and HLA in healthy donors. Primers included in the PCR were 60 Vbeta and 13 Jbeta primers. Clones were sequenced by immunoSEQ multiplex PCR, and TCRdb holds only the in-frame ones, with some missing. Among fewer than 110,000 clones listed, about 80% were seen once. Sequenced material: PBMCs. All receptors derive from a man aged 35-49 years in good health and CMV-seronegative.

Only one count was recorded for this clone. The chain couples TRBV7-6 to TRBJ2-2; TRBD2 aligns across 13 bases. V shed 5 bases and J 5 bases; nucleotides not matched to a gene: 11. Per germline, CDR1 SGHVS and CDR2 FNYEAQ. This CDR3 has 18 amino acids. CDR3 amino acids: CASSPRLAGGSGTGELFF. CDR3 bases: TGTGCCAGCAGCCCGCGACTAGCGGGGGGTTCTGGGACCGGGGAGCTGTTTTTT. Drawing the rest from reference TRBV7-6 and TRBJ2-2, the complete variable domain is GAGVSQSPRYKVTKRGQDVALRCDPISGHVSLYWYRQALGQGPEFLTYFNYEAQQDKSGLPNDRFSAERPEGSISTLTIQRTEQRDSAMYRCASSPRLAGGSGTGELFFGEGSRLTVL.

There are a few counts of this clone. The V call is TRBV9, the J call TRBJ1-5, with D unresolved. Trimming pared 0 bases from V and 9 bases from J, leaving 13 bases between. The CDR3 runs to 14 residues. Germline CDR1 SGDLS, CDR2 YYNGEE. CDR3 loop: CASSVGRAVGPQHF. DNA for the CDR3: TGTGCCAGCAGCGTAGGGCGGGCAGTGGGGCCCCAGCATTTT.

The chain recombines TRBV11-2 with TRBJ1-3, with D uncertain. Germline CDR1 reads SGHAT; CDR2 reads FQNNGV. V was clipped by 5 bases and J by 0 bases, with 20 bases between them. The CDR3 loop spans 18 amino acids. Here the CDR3 reads CASSPLRGLGGSGNTIYF. The CDR3 region has the DNA TGTGCCAGCAGCCCACTTAGAGGGTTGGGCGGCTCTGGAAACACCATATATTTT.

The rearrangement links TRBV6-5 to TRBJ2-7; D call uncertain. Looked up from germline, CDR1 is MNHEY and CDR2 is SVGAGI. The V end was cut by 5 bases, the J end by 3 bases, with 11 bases between. The CDR3 runs to 13 residues. The DNA of the CDR3 is TGTGCCAGCAGTGAGATGACAAGCTACGAGCAGTACGTC. Its protein is CASSEMTSYEQYV.

The J gene is TRBJ1-1, the V gene TRBV19; D ambiguous. This CDR3 spans 15 amino acids. Looked up from germline, CDR1 is LNHDA and CDR2 is SQIVND (reference sequence). V lost 6 bases and J 1 base, leaving 15 bases between the germline ends. This chain's CDR3 is CASRNRGLTNTEAFF. Written as DNA, the CDR3 is TGTGCCAGTAGGAACCGAGGACTCACGAACACTGAAGCTTTCTTT.

V and J are TRBV5-1 and TRBJ1-6, with a weak D call TRBD1 (6 bases). CDR1 and CDR2 from the germline V gene are SGHRS and YFSETQ. The CDR3 totals 15 residues. The germline V and J ends were trimmed by 3 bases and 10 bases, with 17 bases remaining between them. The DNA for the CDR3 is TGCGCCAGCAGCTCTGGGGACACAGAAGGGTCACCCCTCCACTTT. Translated: CASSSGDTEGSPLHF.

The chain uses TRBV19 and TRBJ1-2; D remains ambiguous. Germline CDR1 is LNHDA and CDR2 is SQIVND (reference sequence). CDR3 length: 15 residues. Trimming stripped 0 bases from V and 2 bases from J, with 10 bases between. The CDR3 loop reads CASSIEVSGNYGYTF. The CDR3 bases are TGTGCCAGTAGTATAGAAGTTTCGGGGAACTATGGCTACACCTTC.

The chain carries TRBV5-8 and TRBJ2-5; 7 positions agree with TRBD2. The CDR3 length is 15 residues. J was trimmed by 0 bases and V by 4 bases; bases with no gene match: 6. Germline assignment: CDR1 SGHTS and CDR2 YDEGEE. The CDR3, as DNA: TGTGCCAGCAGCGCAGGACTAGGCGACCAAGAGACCCAGTACTTC. Protein product: CASSAGLGDQETQYF.

The V call is TRBV4-2, the J call TRBJ2-1; D may be TRBD1 (6 bases). Trimming removed 6 bases at V and 5 bases at J, with 17 bases between. The CDR3 totals 15 residues. Germline lookup yields CDR1 LGHNA and CDR2 YNFKEQ. This chain's CDR3 is CASRDSRDTDNEQFF. In DNA, the CDR3 is TGTGCCAGCAGGGACAGTAGGGACACAGACAATGAGCAGTTCTTC.

This clone was seen only once. The junction departs from the called germline gene at one end, perhaps through a read error. The chain couples TRBV7-9 to TRBJ2-7, with D possibly being TRBD2 (5 bases). The CDR3 consists of 14 residues. Germline assignment: CDR1 SEHNR and CDR2 FQNEAQ (reference sequence). This CDR3 is CSSSSHSVDYEQYF. In DNA form, the CDR3 reads TGTTCCAGCAGCTCCCATAGCGTCGACTACGAGCAGTACTTC.

The rearrangement uses TRBV21-1 and TRBJ2-1; the table calls TRBD1, which could not be checked here. TRBV21-1 is tagged as a pseudogene. The CDR3 contains 15 residues. CDR3 coding DNA: TGTGCCAGCAGCAAGTCATGCAGGGGGAACAATGAGCAGTTCTTC. Amino acid sequence: CASSKSCRGNNEQFF.

The chain joins TRBV7-2 to TRBJ2-5; 11 bases agree with TRBD1. The CDR3 has 14 residues. Germline trimming cut 11 bases from V and 5 bases from J; bases unmatched to any gene: 10. Per germline, CDR1 SGHTA and CDR2 FQGNSA. The CDR3 bases are TGTGCCTCCCAGGGACAGGGGGGGTGGGAGACCCAGTACTTC. It yields the protein CASQGQGGWETQYF.

The J gene is TRBJ1-1, the V gene TRBV7-8; D call uncertain. Germline loops: CDR1 SGHVS, CDR2 FQNEAQ. The CDR3 is 11 amino acids. Trimming pared 1 base from V and 11 bases from J, leaving 8 bases between. This CDR3 is CASSLDQHAFF. DNA for the CDR3: TGTGCCAGCAGCTTAGACCAACACGCTTTCTTT.

This clone turned up a few times. The chain has TRBV7-2 and TRBJ1-6, with a weak D call TRBD1 (5 bases). V lost 2 bases and J 10 bases, leaving 15 bases between the germline ends. Germline V CDR1 and CDR2: SGHTA, FQGNSA. The CDR3 has 15 amino acids. The DNA for the CDR3 is TGTGCCAGCAGCTTAAGCAGGGTGGGTGGATCACCCCTCCACTTT. Amino acid sequence: CASSLSRVGGSPLHF.

The chain is built from TRBV6-5 and TRBJ2-4, with D possibly TRBD2 on 6 matching bases. V was cut by 6 bases and J by 6 bases, with 15 bases left in between. Looked up from germline, CDR1 is MNHEY and CDR2 is SVGAGI. The CDR3 covers 14 residues. The CDR3 coding sequence is TGTGCCAGCAGCGCCCCCCGGGACTCAAACATTCAGTACTTC. Residues: CASSAPRDSNIQYF.

The rearrangement joins TRBV6-1 to TRBJ2-2; possible D gene TRBD1, 5 bases. This CDR3 is 13 amino acids long. In germline, CDR1 is MNHNS, CDR2 SASEGT. Trimming stripped 8 bases from V and 0 bases from J, with 7 bases between. Written as DNA, the CDR3 is TGTGCCAGCGGGGCTTCGAACACCGGGGAGCTGTTTTTT. Its translation: CASGASNTGELFF.